This T cell receptor beta chain emerged from a study of T cell responses to AZD1222 COVID-19 vaccine. Study in general: Second doses were pooled across both intervals (about 4 or about 12 weeks).

Sequenced by immunoSEQ multiplex PCR; TCRdb stores in-frame clones only, minus some. The table includes 80,000 to 100,000 clones, around 90% detected once. Study conclusions and caveats: A reported finding is that nearly half of spike-specific TCRs target unmutated variant regions. Elevations in Spike-specific TCR breadth and depth followed administration of two AZD1222 doses. No day 14 peak samples; only post-peak repertoires were characterized.

The V end was cut by 5 bases, the J end by 7 bases, with 14 bases between. This CDR3 comprises 14 residues. CDR1 MDHEN and CDR2 SYDVKM come from the germline V gene. In the case of this clone: The antigen is undetermined.

The TCR sequence derives from an adult in good health. The gene calls are TRBV28 and TRBJ2-2; D might be TRBD1 (6 bases). The input for sequencing was peripheral blood, taken on day 0 of AZD1222 vaccination. For the CDR3, the DNA is TGTGCCAGCAGTCCGGACAGAGCGAACGGGGAGCTGTTTTTT. Encoded protein: CASSPDRANGELFF.